This T cell receptor beta chain was documented in a study of OX40 agonist ivuxolimab in advanced cancers. Study-level background: The group had a mean age of roughly 56 years, ranged from 23 to 79, and was 82.7% male.

In regard to this clone: The antigen is unknown.

Overall study results and limits: Among the lowest peripheral clonal expansion occurred in 0.1-3.0 mg/kg partial responders. Clonal expansion was seen in CD4+ and CD8+ blood T cells by week 6 at 0.1 to 3.0 mg/kg.

Germline CDR1 SGHRS, CDR2 YFSETQ. The CDR3 is 16 amino acids. Between the trimmed V and J ends, which lost 5 bases and 6 bases, there was a span of 21 bases. Method: immunoSEQ multiplex PCR; TCRdb's copy keeps in-frame clones and lacks some. Of roughly 70,000 clones in the sample, 80% to 90% are singletons; the top ten hold about 1.1%. The sample was CD4+ or CD8+ T cells sorted from blood, taken in a trial of the OX40 agonist ivuxolimab. This chain uses TRBV5-1 with TRBJ2-1; TRBD1 might be the D (6 bases). The receptor was isolated from an adult with an advanced solid tumor such as melanoma, head and neck, liver or kidney cancer. The CDR3 spells CASSKQGGARINEQFF. In DNA form, the CDR3 reads TGCGCCAGCAGTAAACAGGGTGGTGCGCGAATCAATGAGCAGTTCTTC.